This T cell receptor (beta chain) derives from a study of identical twins. Study-wide results and limits: Zero-insertion analyses were open to partial confounding by invariant MAIT and iNKT cells. Cross-sectional statistics, not tracking of the same donors, supported the conclusions.

The CDR3 has 15 residues. V was pared by 2 bases and J by 2 bases, with 4 bases of the junction left unmatched. Germline V gene lookup returns CDR1 KGHSH and CDR2 LQKENI. This clonotype was seen more than once but under ten times. Its antigen is not known. TCRdb itself ran the 5' RACE reads through MiXCR, one entry per CDR3 protein. The sample has 200,000 or so distinct CDR3 sequences, about 16% seen once. These data were also reused for a study on T cells expressing NK-cell markers. That source adds: Sorted CD3+CD56+NKG2C+, CD3+CD56+NKG2C- and CD3+CD56-NKG2C+ T cells supplied TCR beta repertoires. Roughly 6 of the donors carried dominant NKG2C+ clonotypes that took up about 1.0-7.0% of their CD8+ T cells.

The sample taken for sequencing was CD8+ T cells sorted from blood. The V gene is TRBV18, the J gene TRBJ2-3, with TRBD2 matching 7 bases. The clonotype originates from a woman between 18 and 29 years old in good health. The DNA for the CDR3 is TGTGCCAGCTCACCAAACGGGGGGAACACAGATACGCAGTATTTT. Its translation is CASSPNGGNTDTQYF.